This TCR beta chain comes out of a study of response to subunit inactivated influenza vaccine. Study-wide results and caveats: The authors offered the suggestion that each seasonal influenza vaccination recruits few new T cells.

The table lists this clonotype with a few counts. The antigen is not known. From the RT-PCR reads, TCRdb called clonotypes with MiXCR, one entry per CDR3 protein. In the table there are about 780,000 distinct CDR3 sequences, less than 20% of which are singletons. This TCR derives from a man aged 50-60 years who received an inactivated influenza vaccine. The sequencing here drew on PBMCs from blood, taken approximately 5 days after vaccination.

CDR3 in amino acids: CASSLGAARYEQYF. CDR3 nucleotide sequence: TGTGCCAGCAGCTTAGGGGCTGCCCGCTACGAGCAGTACTTC. This chain joins TRBV11-2 and TRBJ2-7; no clear D gene. In germline, CDR1 is SGHAT, CDR2 FQNNGV. Trimming took off 1 base at V and 3 bases at J, with 10 bases between the two ends. This CDR3 is built from 14 residues.